The 24 T cell receptor beta chains in this list originate from one sample, sequenced in a study of blood T cell repertoires in COVID-19. This table comes from immunoSEQ multiplex PCR, and its TCRdb copy is limited to in-frame clones, with some not included. The sample carries 110,000 to 150,000 clones, more than 70% recorded once. The material sequenced was peripheral blood. The receptors come from a woman aged 50 to 60 with acute or convalescent COVID-19.

The CDR3 nucleotides are TGTGCCAGCAGCTTAGGGGGCGCTGGGGCCAACGTCCTGACTTTC. Protein: CASSLGGAGANVLTF. J is TRBJ2-6 and V is TRBV7-3; D is perhaps TRBD1 (6 bases). The germline V gene has CDR1 SGHTA and CDR2 FQGTGA. With 2 bases removed from V and 2 bases from J, the gap between germline ends came to 7 bases. There are 15 residues in the CDR3.

The chain recombines TRBV6-2 or TRBV6-3 with TRBJ2-4; D might be TRBD1 (6 bases). The V end lost 2 bases, the J end lost 3 bases, and 14 bases lay between the germline ends. Germline V gives CDR1 MNHEY, CDR2 SVGEGT. This CDR3 contains 16 residues. Here the CDR3 reads CASSYLQGGGKNIQYF. DNA for the CDR3: TGTGCCAGCAGTTACCTACAGGGCGGTGGCAAAAACATTCAGTACTTC.

This sequence joins TRBV9 and TRBJ1-4; weak D call: TRBD1 (6 bases). Trimming took 0 bases from V and 5 from J, leaving 14 bases between them. Germline assignment: CDR1 SGDLS and CDR2 YYNGEE. CDR3 size: 16 residues. CDR3 residues: CASSVAGGQNNEKLFF. CDR3 nucleotides: TGTGCCAGCAGCGTAGCCGGCGGACAGAACAATGAAAAACTGTTTTTT.

The chain links TRBV9 to TRBJ1-4, with 10 positions matching TRBD1. CDR3 size: 17 residues. Per the germline V gene, CDR1 is SGDLS and CDR2 is YYNGEE. The junction had 8 bases not matched to a gene; V was cut back by 3 bases and J by 3 bases. In nucleotides, the CDR3 is TGTGCCAGCAGCGACCGGGACAGGGGTTTCTCTAATGAAAAACTGTTTTTT. As protein: CASSDRDRGFSNEKLFF. The full variable domain, completed using reference TRBV9 and TRBJ1-4, is DSGVTQTPKHLITATGQRVTLRCSPRSGDLSVYWYQQSLDQGLQFLIQYYNGEERAKGNILERFSAQQFPDLHSELNLSSLELGDSALYFCASSDRDRGFSNEKLFFGSGTQLSVL.

The CDR3 loop is CASSRHEPTDRGGYTF. CDR3 coding DNA: TGTGCCAGCAGTCGACACGAACCGACAGACCGAGGAGGCTACACCTTC. This chain links TRBV6-6 with TRBJ1-2; a possible D gene is TRBD1 (5 bases). V was shortened by 5 bases and J by 8 bases, with 24 bases between the two germline ends. CDR1 is MNHNY and CDR2 is SVGAGI in the germline V gene (reference sequence). CDR3 length: 16 residues.

J is TRBJ2-3 and V is TRBV7-2; 11 bases align to TRBD2. Losses at the gene ends were 2 bases for V and 3 bases for J; bases not matched to a gene: 10. The germline CDR1 and CDR2 sequences are SGHTA and FQGNSA. This CDR3 is 18 amino acids long. CDR3 nucleotides: TGTGCCAGCAGCTTATTGGGACGTGTAGCGGGGGGGACAGATACGCAGTATTTT. Translation gives CASSLLGRVAGGTDTQYF.

V and J are TRBV28 and TRBJ2-7; a possible D gene is TRBD1 (6 bases). Germline CDR1 and CDR2: MDHEN and SYDVKM. Trimming stripped 5 bases from V and 1 base from J, with 18 bases between. The CDR3 has 16 amino acids. This chain's CDR3 is CASSPGQPLRSYEQYF. The DNA of the CDR3 is TGTGCCAGCAGTCCCGGACAGCCCCTACGGTCCTACGAGCAGTACTTC.

The chain carries TRBV24-1 and TRBJ1-1, with TRBD1 as a possible D gene (5 bases). There are 13 residues in the CDR3. Germline lookup yields CDR1 KGHDR and CDR2 SFDVKD. V gave up 3 bases and J gave up 11 bases, with 15 bases separating them. The CDR3 sequence is CATSDVLGVRAFF. The CDR3 nucleotides read TGTGCCACCAGTGATGTCCTAGGGGTACGGGCTTTCTTT.

Points on this clone: The sample holds other DNA sequences that translate to the same CDR3. V is TRBV19 and J is TRBJ1-1; D is uncertain. V lost 6 bases, J lost 2 bases, and 7 bases lay in between. The germline gives CDR1 LNHDA, CDR2 SQIVND (reference sequence). The length of the CDR3 is 12 residues. The CDR3 region is CASSTRNTEAFF. For the CDR3, the DNA is TGTGCCAGTAGCACAAGAAACACTGAAGCTTTCTTT.

The chain combines TRBV7-9 with TRBJ2-7; D gene uncertain. CDR3 length equals 13 residues. Trimming took off 5 bases at V and 6 bases at J, with 14 bases between the two ends. The germline gives CDR1 SEHNR, CDR2 FQNEAQ (reference sequence). The CDR3 nucleotides read TGTGCCAGCAGCCAGACTTCGATCGTCGAGCAGTACTTC. The encoded protein is CASSQTSIVEQYF.

The chain recombines TRBV10-3 with TRBJ1-1, with D unclear. Germline values: CDR1 ENHRY, CDR2 SYGVKD. V lost 8 bases and J lost 2, with 12 bases in between. The CDR3 sequence is 13 residues long. CDR3 DNA sequence: TGTGCCATCGCGATCCTCTCCAACACTGAAGCTTTCTTT. It codes for CAIAILSNTEAFF.

This clone was seen a handful of times. The chain has TRBV4-1 and TRBJ1-3; TRBD1 aligns across 7 bases. The V gene end was trimmed by 0 bases and the J gene end by 4 bases; junction bases not matched to a gene: 15. There are 19 residues in the CDR3. The germline gives CDR1 MGHRA, CDR2 YSYEKL. The CDR3 DNA reads TGCGCCAGCAGCCAAGAAGGGCAGGGGGTCAGGACGCGGGGAAACACCATATATTTT. Translation: CASSQEGQGVRTRGNTIYF.

This chain uses TRBV29-1 with TRBJ1-2, with 9 bases fitting TRBD1. With 6 bases clipped from V and 7 bases from J, the junction kept 21 bases outside the gene matches. The CDR3 consists of 17 residues. Germline loops: CDR1 SQVTM, CDR2 ANQGSEA. Written as DNA, the CDR3 is TGCAGCGTGGGTCGATCCGGGACAGGGTCGGGTCCCGCTGGCTACACCTTC. Protein: CSVGRSGTGSGPAGYTF. Full variable domain (rest looked up from reference TRBV29-1 and TRBJ1-2): SAVISQKPSRDICQRGTSLTIQCQVDSQVTMMFWYRQQPGQSLTLIATANQGSEATYESGFVIDKFPISRPNLTFSTLTVSNMSPEDSSIYLCSVGRSGTGSGPAGYTFGSGTRLTVV.

This clone came up once. The V gene is TRBV5-1, the J gene TRBJ2-2, with 7 bases fitting TRBD1. CDR3 length equals 14 residues. CDR1 and CDR2 from the germline V gene are SGHRS and YFSETQ. Trimming took 5 bases from V and 5 from J; bases not matched to a gene: 6. The CDR3 DNA reads TGCGCCAGCAGACTGACAGGGTATACCGGGGAGCTGTTTTTT. It specifies CASRLTGYTGELFF.

J is TRBJ2-5 and V is TRBV9, with D uncertain. Germline CDR1 reads SGDLS; CDR2 reads YYNGEE. This CDR3 contains 14 residues. V was pared by 0 bases and J by 3 bases, with 9 bases between. The CDR3 DNA is TGTGCCAGCAGCGTAGACGGGTACGAAGAGACCCAGTACTTC. Translating it yields CASSVDGYEETQYF.

The chain links TRBV7-9 to TRBJ2-5, with 7 bases that match TRBD2. V lost 0 bases to trimming and J lost 0 bases; unmatched junction nucleotides: 4. Germline CDR1 reads SEHNR; CDR2 reads FQNEAQ (reference sequence). The CDR3 length is 16 residues. CDR3 in DNA: TGTGCCAGCAGCTTAGCTACCAGCGGGGACCAAGAGACCCAGTACTTC. Amino acid sequence: CASSLATSGDQETQYF.

The CDR3 region is CAWGTGPSPLHF. The CDR3 nucleotides are TGTGCCTGGGGGACAGGACCTTCACCCCTCCACTTT. V and J are TRBV30 and TRBJ1-6; 8 bases agree with TRBD1. V lost 5 bases, J lost 9 bases, and 3 bases stayed unmatched. CDR3 length equals 12 residues. Germline-derived CDR1 and CDR2 are GTSNPN and SVGIG (reference sequence).

The chain has TRBV28 and TRBJ1-1, with 8 bases lining up with TRBD1. This CDR3 contains 14 residues. V dropped 10 bases and J dropped 5; count of bases not matched to a gene: 12. Germline values: CDR1 MDHEN, CDR2 SYDVKM. CDR3 region: CATTWDRSQTEAFF. In DNA, the CDR3 is TGTGCCACGACTTGGGACAGGAGTCAAACTGAAGCTTTCTTT.

On this clone: Other DNA sequences within the sample encode an identical CDR3. The chain couples TRBV6-1 to TRBJ1-1, with 7 nucleotides matching TRBD1. The CDR3 has 14 amino acids. In germline, CDR1 is MNHNS, CDR2 SASEGT. The J segment lost 5 bases and the V segment lost 0 bases, leaving 3 bases of the junction unmatched. This chain's CDR3 is CASSEALRGTEAFF. In DNA, the CDR3 is TGTGCCAGCAGTGAAGCGCTCAGGGGGACTGAAGCTTTCTTT.

J is TRBJ1-1 and V is TRBV4-2; D uncertain. Trimming took off 0 bases at V and 7 bases at J, with 9 bases between the two ends. The CDR3 contains 13 residues. The germline V gene has CDR1 LGHNA and CDR2 YNFKEQ. The CDR3 sequence is CASSQEDGLEAFF. CDR3 in DNA: TGTGCCAGCAGCCAAGAAGACGGACTTGAAGCTTTCTTT.

The genes are TRBV4-2 and TRBJ1-1; D call uncertain. This CDR3 contains 14 residues. Germline V gives CDR1 LGHNA, CDR2 YNFKEQ. V lost 4 bases and J 3 bases, leaving 12 bases between the germline ends. CDR3 bases: TGTGCCAGCAGCCGTCCGGGAGCGGACACTGAAGCTTTCTTT. Encoded protein: CASSRPGADTEAFF.

CDR3 sequence: CASSSEAAPGADFF. As DNA, the CDR3 is TGTGCCAGCAGCTCCGAGGCGGCACCAGGGGCAGATTTCTTT. This chain uses TRBV7-2 with TRBJ1-1; D might be TRBD1 (6 bases). This CDR3 spans 14 amino acids. CDR1 and CDR2 (germline): SGHTA, FQGNSA. V gave up 4 bases and J gave up 13 bases, with 22 bases separating them.

The genes are TRBV28 and TRBJ2-1; a weak D match, TRBD2 (5 bases). V lost 2 bases and J 0 bases, leaving 8 bases between the germline ends. This CDR3 has 15 residues. Germline V gives CDR1 MDHEN, CDR2 SYDVKM. The CDR3 region is CASSLPAASYNEQFF. CDR3 in DNA: TGTGCCAGCAGTTTACCAGCGGCCTCCTACAATGAGCAGTTCTTC. Looking up the rest from reference TRBV28 and TRBJ2-1 gives the full variable domain: DVKVTQSSRYLVKRTGEKVFLECVQDMDHENMFWYRQDPGLGLRLIYFSYDVKMKEKGDIPEGYSVSREKKERFSLILESASTNQTSMYLCASSLPAASYNEQFFGPGTRLTVL.

The chain couples TRBV24-1 to TRBJ1-2; TRBD1 agrees at 7 bases. From germline, CDR1 is KGHDR and CDR2 SFDVKD. The CDR3 runs to 17 residues. The ends lost 0 bases at V and 5 bases at J; junction bases unmatched: 11. CDR3 nucleotides: TGTGCCACCAGTGATTTGCGCAGGGGGATGTCTCGTTATGGCTACACCTTC. This gives the protein CATSDLRRGMSRYGYTF.